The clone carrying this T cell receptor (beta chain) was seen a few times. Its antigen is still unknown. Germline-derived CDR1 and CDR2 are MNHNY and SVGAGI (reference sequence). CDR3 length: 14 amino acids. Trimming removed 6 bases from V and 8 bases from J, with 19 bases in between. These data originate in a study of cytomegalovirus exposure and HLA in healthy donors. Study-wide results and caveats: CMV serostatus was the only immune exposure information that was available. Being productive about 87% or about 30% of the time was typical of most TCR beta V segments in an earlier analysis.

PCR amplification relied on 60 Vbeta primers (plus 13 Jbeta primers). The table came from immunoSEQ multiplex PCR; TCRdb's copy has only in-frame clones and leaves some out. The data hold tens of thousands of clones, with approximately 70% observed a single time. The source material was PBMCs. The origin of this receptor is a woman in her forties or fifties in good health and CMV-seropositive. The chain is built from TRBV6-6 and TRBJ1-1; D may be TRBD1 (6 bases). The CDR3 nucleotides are TGTGCCAGCAGACAAGGACAGACCCAGAGGGAAGCTTTCTTT. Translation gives CASRQGQTQREAFF.